These 2 T cell receptor beta chains originate from one sample sequenced in a study of blood T cell repertoires in COVID-19 (dated by TCRdb to 2018 to 2020). The method behind the library was the immunoSEQ multiplex PCR assay. The clones in this table, taken by TCRdb from immuneACCESS, are in-frame only. Not every clone is retained; where verified, under half of the shortfall comes from an unresolved V gene, and the cause of the rest is unknown. For this sample the table gives approximately 120,000 clones, of which around 81% were detected only once. The leading ten clones occupy approximately 18% of the sample. The specimen was peripheral blood. All receptors come from a young man with COVID-19, enrolled during active disease.

The rearrangement links TRBV30 to TRBJ2-1, with 8 bases fitting TRBD2. J lost 9 bases, V lost 3 bases, and 10 bases had no gene match. This CDR3 region has 14 residues. In germline, CDR1 is GTSNPN, CDR2 SVGIG (reference sequence). This CDR3 is CAWRGLGAGGEQFF. In DNA, the CDR3 is TGTGCCTGGAGGGGGCTGGGGGCGGGAGGTGAGCAGTTCTTC.

The chain is built from TRBV9 and TRBJ2-1, with D tentatively TRBD2 (6 bases). V lost 0 bases and J lost 10, with 11 bases in between. Germline CDR1 is SGDLS and CDR2 is YYNGEE. The CDR3 consists of 13 residues. The chain's CDR3 is CASSVVSGVEQFF. CDR3 DNA: TGTGCCAGCAGCGTAGTATCGGGGGTAGAGCAGTTCTTC.